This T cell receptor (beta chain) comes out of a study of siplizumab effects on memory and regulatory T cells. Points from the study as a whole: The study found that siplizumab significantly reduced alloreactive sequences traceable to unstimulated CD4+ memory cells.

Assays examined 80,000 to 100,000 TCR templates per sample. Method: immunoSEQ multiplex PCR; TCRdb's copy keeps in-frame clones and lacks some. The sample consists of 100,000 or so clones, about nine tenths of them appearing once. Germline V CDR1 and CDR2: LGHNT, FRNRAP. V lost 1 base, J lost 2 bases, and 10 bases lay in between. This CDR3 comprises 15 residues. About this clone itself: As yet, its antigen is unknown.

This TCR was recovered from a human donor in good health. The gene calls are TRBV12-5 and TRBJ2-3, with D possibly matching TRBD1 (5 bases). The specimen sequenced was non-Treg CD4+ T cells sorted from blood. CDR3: CASGLEDTLTDTQYF. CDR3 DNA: TGTGCTAGTGGTTTGGAGGACACCCTCACAGATACGCAGTATTTT.